These 32 T cell receptor beta chains were all obtained from the same sample, sequenced in a study of cytomegalovirus exposure and HLA in healthy donors. This table comes from immunoSEQ multiplex PCR, and its TCRdb copy is limited to in-frame clones, with some not included. The sample gives about 49,000 clones, roughly 93% of which show up once; roughly 1.4% is in the top ten. The sample consisted of PBMCs. These receptors all come from a man aged 18-30 years in good health and CMV-seronegative.

The V gene is TRBV5-8, the J gene TRBJ2-1; perhaps TRBD1 as D (5 bases). The V gene lost 4 bases and the J gene lost 9 bases, with 8 bases spanning the gap. CDR3 size: 11 residues. Germline V lookup: CDR1 SGHTS, CDR2 YDEGEE. This CDR3 reads CASSPGFEQFF. DNA for the CDR3: TGTGCCAGCAGCCCAGGGTTTGAGCAGTTCTTC.

The chain has TRBV7-9 and TRBJ2-7; 10 nucleotides line up with TRBD2. This CDR3 comprises 13 residues. The ends lost 4 bases at V and 6 bases at J; junction bases unmatched: 3. The germline V gene has CDR1 SEHNR and CDR2 FQNEAQ (reference sequence). This CDR3 reads CASSSTSGAEQYF. DNA of the CDR3: TGTGCCAGCAGCTCCACTAGCGGGGCCGAGCAGTACTTC.

This clone appeared once. The chain uses TRBV5-8 and TRBJ2-1; 9 bases match TRBD1. V shed 4 bases, J shed 7 bases, and the junction held 15 bases outside the gene matches. Germline CDR1 SGHTS, CDR2 YDEGEE. The CDR3 has 17 residues. The DNA for the CDR3 is TGTGCCAGCAGCCCCTGGATTGGCGACAGGGGGAAAAATGAGCAGTTCTTC. Translated, it gives CASSPWIGDRGKNEQFF.

The chain couples TRBV28 to TRBJ1-2; unclear D gene. CDR3 length equals 13 residues. V was shortened by 5 bases and J by 1 base, with 8 bases between the two germline ends. Germline V gene sequence: CDR1 MDHEN, CDR2 SYDVKM. The chain's CDR3 is CASSPDINYGYTF. Written as DNA, the CDR3 is TGTGCCAGCAGTCCTGACATTAACTATGGCTACACCTTC.

V usage is TRBV28 and J usage is TRBJ2-5; no clear D. Germline lookup yields CDR1 MDHEN and CDR2 SYDVKM. Trimming shortened V by 0 bases and J by 1 base, and 9 bases separated the two germline ends. This CDR3 spans 15 amino acids. The CDR3 DNA sequence: TGTGCCAGCAGTTTATGGGTTAGCAGCCAAGAGACCCAGTACTTC. It codes for CASSLWVSSQETQYF.

This rearrangement joins TRBV28 to TRBJ2-1; 10 nucleotides match TRBD2. The CDR3 length is 14 residues. The V segment lost 8 bases and the J segment 7 bases; nucleotides outside the gene matches: 8. Germline lookup yields CDR1 MDHEN and CDR2 SYDVKM. The CDR3 DNA reads as TGTGCCAGCCAGCGGGAGGGATCATGGAATGAGCAGTTCTTC. It is translated as CASQREGSWNEQFF. The variable domain in full, completed from reference TRBV28 and TRBJ2-1, reads DVKVTQSSRYLVKRTGEKVFLECVQDMDHENMFWYRQDPGLGLRLIYFSYDVKMKEKGDIPEGYSVSREKKERFSLILESASTNQTSMYLCASQREGSWNEQFFGPGTRLTVL.

CDR3 in amino acids: CASSWREAQPQHF. Here the CDR3 DNA reads TGTGCCAGCAGTTGGAGGGAAGCCCAGCCCCAGCATTTT. This chain uses TRBV28 with TRBJ1-5; D not certain. Germline assignment: CDR1 MDHEN and CDR2 SYDVKM. Deletions cut 4 bases from V and 7 bases from J, with 11 bases between. CDR3 length: 13 amino acids.

The genes are TRBV15 and TRBJ2-3; D may be TRBD1 (5 bases). Germline CDR1 reads LNHNV; CDR2 reads YYDKDF (reference sequence). The CDR3 runs 16 residues. The ends were cut back, 8 bases at V and 4 bases at J, with 22 bases in the middle. For the CDR3, the DNA is TGTGCCACCCGATCCCGCCAGGGTGGAATTCCAGATACGCAGTATTTT. Residues: CATRSRQGGIPDTQYF.

The chain joins TRBV28 to TRBJ2-2; the D gene is possibly TRBD2 (5 bases). Trimming pared 1 base from V and 4 bases from J, leaving 13 bases between. The CDR3 is 16 residues long. CDR1 and CDR2 from the germline V gene are MDHEN and SYDVKM. DNA for the CDR3: TGTGCCAGCAGTTTATTTGGGAGCCGGAGCACCGGGGAGCTGTTTTTT. This translates into CASSLFGSRSTGELFF.

The chain uses TRBV28 and TRBJ2-1, with D possibly TRBD2 on 5 matching bases. This CDR3 region has 15 residues. V was shortened by 6 bases and J by 0 bases, with 12 bases between the two germline ends. The germline V gene encodes CDR1 MDHEN and CDR2 SYDVKM. CDR3 amino acids: CASSMTISSYNEQFF. In DNA form, the CDR3 reads TGTGCCAGCAGCATGACTATAAGCTCCTACAATGAGCAGTTCTTC.

The chain couples TRBV4-3 to TRBJ2-1; 9 nucleotides match TRBD1. Losses at the gene ends were 0 bases for V and 1 base for J; bases not matched to a gene: 4. Germline loops: CDR1 LGHNA, CDR2 YSLEER. The CDR3 consists of 17 residues. CDR3 in amino acids: CASSQDSTGGSYNEQFF. The CDR3 coding sequence is TGCGCCAGCAGCCAAGATTCGACAGGGGGGTCCTACAATGAGCAGTTCTTC.

The chain uses TRBV7-6 and TRBJ2-2, with 15 bases matching TRBD2. The V segment lost 2 bases and the J segment 5 bases; nucleotides outside the gene matches: 9. Germline V CDR1 and CDR2: SGHVS, FNYEAQ. The CDR3 spans 19 residues. DNA of the CDR3: TGTGCCAGCAGCTTAAGAAGGACTAGCGGGAGGGCTGGGACCGGGGAGCTGTTTTTT. Translation gives CASSLRRTSGRAGTGELFF.

The chain uses TRBV19 and TRBJ2-3; the D gene is possibly TRBD2 (5 bases). The CDR3 loop spans 13 amino acids. CDR1 and CDR2 from the germline V gene are LNHDA and SQIVND (reference sequence). V lost 6 bases and J 4 bases, leaving 11 bases between the germline ends. CDR3: CASRSGGADTQYF. The CDR3 bases are TGTGCCAGTAGAAGCGGAGGAGCAGATACGCAGTATTTT.

The genes are TRBV9 and TRBJ2-7; 7 positions agree with TRBD2. Trimming removed 0 bases from V and 5 bases from J; junction bases left unmatched: 8. The CDR3 is made up of 15 amino acids. CDR1 is SGDLS and CDR2 is YYNGEE in the germline V gene. The CDR3 sequence: CASSVDGRGGDEQYF. In DNA form, the CDR3 reads TGTGCCAGCAGCGTAGATGGGAGGGGCGGCGACGAGCAGTACTTC. Full variable domain (missing parts from reference TRBV9 and TRBJ2-7): DSGVTQTPKHLITATGQRVTLRCSPRSGDLSVYWYQQSLDQGLQFLIQYYNGEERAKGNILERFSAQQFPDLHSELNLSSLELGDSALYFCASSVDGRGGDEQYFGPGTRLTVT.

The chain has TRBV21-1 and TRBJ1-1; TRBD1 was called by the table and not checked on the DNA. TRBV21-1 is a pseudogene segment. The CDR3 is 17 residues long. Written as DNA, the CDR3 is TGTGCCAGCAGCAAATACAGAGGACAGGGGTTTCACACTGAAGCTTTCTTT. Its protein product is CASSKYRGQGFHTEAFF.

This clone was counted a single time. The rearrangement joins TRBV6-1 to TRBJ2-3; tentatively, D is TRBD1 (5 bases). Germline V gene sequence: CDR1 MNHNS, CDR2 SASEGT. CDR3 size: 18 residues. V was shortened by 2 bases and J by 1 base, with 19 bases between the two germline ends. CDR3 sequence reads: CASSESRVAVRGTDTQYF. CDR3 sequence (DNA): TGTGCCAGCAGTGAAAGCAGGGTGGCGGTTAGGGGCACAGATACGCAGTATTTT.

The chain recombines TRBV6-6 with TRBJ2-3, with TRBD2 matching 12 bases. Looked up from germline, CDR1 is MNHNY and CDR2 is SVGAGI (reference sequence). The junction had 3 bases not matched to a gene; V was cut back by 6 bases and J by 11 bases. The CDR3 runs to 12 residues. The CDR3 DNA is TGTGCCAGCAGGTCGGGACTAGCGGGGCAGTATTTT. It translates to CASRSGLAGQYF.

The V gene is TRBV6-5, the J gene TRBJ2-4, with a tentative D call TRBD2 (5 bases). Trimming removed 7 bases at V and 0 bases at J, with 13 bases between. CDR1 and CDR2 from the germline V gene are MNHEY and SVGAGI. This CDR3 region has 15 residues. CDR3 nucleotide sequence: TGTGCCAGCACCAGGACTCCCGCAGCCAAAAACATTCAGTACTTC. Its protein product is CASTRTPAAKNIQYF.

CDR3 loop: CASGQGSGANVLTF. The DNA for the CDR3 is TGTGCCAGCGGACAGGGCTCTGGGGCCAACGTCCTGACTTTC. The chain joins TRBV7-9 to TRBJ2-6; TRBD1 aligns across 8 bases. Losses at the gene ends were 8 bases for V and 0 bases for J; bases not matched to a gene: 0. This CDR3 is built from 14 residues. The germline CDR1 and CDR2 sequences are SEHNR and FQNEAQ (reference sequence).

The chain is built from TRBV5-1 and TRBJ1-2, with D perhaps matching TRBD1 (5 bases). V lost 2 bases and J 2 bases, leaving 10 bases between the germline ends. The germline CDR1 and CDR2 sequences are SGHRS and YFSETQ. The CDR3 runs to 14 residues. CDR3 sequence reads: CASSFGGTNYGYTF. Here the CDR3 DNA reads TGCGCCAGCAGCTTCGGGGGGACCAACTATGGCTACACCTTC.

This clone was counted once. The chain uses TRBV7-3 and TRBJ1-1; D is possibly TRBD1 (5 bases). CDR1 and CDR2 from the germline V gene are SGHTA and FQGTGA. The V gene lost 4 bases and the J gene lost 0 bases, with 21 bases spanning the gap. This CDR3 spans 18 amino acids. CDR3 amino acids: CASSSTLPGPGVNTEAFF. The DNA for the CDR3 is TGTGCCAGCAGCTCCACCCTCCCGGGACCGGGAGTGAACACTGAAGCTTTCTTT. Full variable domain (remainder filled in from reference TRBV7-3 and TRBJ1-1): GAGVSQTPSNKVTEKGKYVELRCDPISGHTALYWYRQSLGQGPEFLIYFQGTGAADDSGLPNDRFFAVRPEGSVSTLKIQRTERGDSAVYLCASSSTLPGPGVNTEAFFGQGTRLTVV.

This chain connects TRBV6-6 to TRBJ2-5, with 10 bases identical to TRBD2. Germline lookup yields CDR1 MNHNY and CDR2 SVGAGI (reference sequence). J lost 5 bases, V lost 6 bases, and 6 bases had no gene match. This CDR3 contains 14 residues. The CDR3, as DNA: TGTGCCAGCAGAAGCGGGAGGGCCGTTGAGACCCAGTACTTC. Residues: CASRSGRAVETQYF.

CDR3 in amino acids: CASRGWPEFQETQYF. Here the CDR3 DNA reads TGTGCCAGCAGAGGCTGGCCGGAGTTCCAAGAGACCCAGTACTTC. V is TRBV11-2 and J is TRBJ2-5, with unresolved D. The CDR3 runs to 15 residues. Germline CDR1 and CDR2: SGHAT and FQNNGV. Trimming left V 6 bases short and J 1 base short, with 15 bases between.

V and J are TRBV4-1 and TRBJ1-1, with 11 bases aligning to TRBD1. The trim removed 3 bases at V and 6 bases at J, leaving 3 bases unmatched. Germline assignment: CDR1 MGHRA and CDR2 YSYEKL. The CDR3 is 14 amino acids. CDR3 in amino acids: CASSHGQGASEAFF. CDR3 DNA sequence: TGCGCCAGCAGCCATGGACAGGGGGCGTCTGAAGCTTTCTTT.

V usage is TRBV25-1 and J usage is TRBJ2-1; 12 nucleotides match TRBD2. V trimming: 8 bases; J trimming: 1 base; junction bases outside the gene matches: 6. The CDR3 covers 16 residues. Germline-derived CDR1 and CDR2 are MGHDK and SYGVNS. CDR3 in DNA: TGTGCCAGCGAGCTAGCGGGAGGGCCTTCCTACAATGAGCAGTTCTTC. The encoded protein is CASELAGGPSYNEQFF. The entire variable domain, with the rest obtained from reference TRBV25-1 and TRBJ2-1, is as follows: EADIYQTPRYLVIGTGKKITLECSQTMGHDKMYWYQQDPGMELHLIHYSYGVNSTEKGDLSSESTVSRIRTEHFPLTLESARPSHTSQYLCASELAGGPSYNEQFFGPGTRLTVL.

The rearrangement uses TRBV2 and TRBJ2-5; D remains unclear. Germline V gene lookup returns CDR1 SNHLY and CDR2 FYNNEI. This CDR3 region has 14 residues. Trimming cost V 10 bases and J 3 bases, with 18 bases left between them. The CDR3 nucleotides are TGTGCCACCCTACCGGAGATGTCAAAAGAGACCCAGTACTTC. It yields the protein CATLPEMSKETQYF.

V gene TRBV7-2 combines with J gene TRBJ2-1; TRBD2 aligns across 9 bases. The CDR3 length is 18 residues. The junction had 14 bases not matched to a gene; V was cut back by 1 base and J by 7 bases. Germline V CDR1 and CDR2: SGHTA, FQGNSA. The CDR3 bases are TGTGCCAGCAGCTTAGGACGGGGACTAGCCCTTCCGAAAAATGAGCAGTTCTTC. Translated: CASSLGRGLALPKNEQFF.

The chain employs TRBV9 and TRBJ2-1; 10 bases are shared with TRBD1. This CDR3 spans 17 amino acids. After removal of 4 bases from V and 7 bases from J, the junction contained 14 bases not matched to a gene. The germline gives CDR1 SGDLS, CDR2 YYNGEE. This chain's CDR3 is CASSPLRSGTGANEQFF. The CDR3, as DNA: TGTGCCAGCAGCCCGCTCCGTTCCGGGACAGGGGCGAATGAGCAGTTCTTC. The variable domain in full, completed from reference TRBV9 and TRBJ2-1, reads DSGVTQTPKHLITATGQRVTLRCSPRSGDLSVYWYQQSLDQGLQFLIQYYNGEERAKGNILERFSAQQFPDLHSELNLSSLELGDSALYFCASSPLRSGTGANEQFFGPGTRLTVL.

The chain links TRBV7-9 to TRBJ1-2; possible D gene TRBD1, 6 bases. This CDR3 is 17 amino acids long. V was clipped by 4 bases and J by 0 bases, with 18 bases between them. Germline CDR1 SEHNR, CDR2 FQNEAQ (reference sequence). The CDR3 region has the DNA TGTGCCAGCAGCTCCACCCTCGGACAGCAAGCTAACTATGGCTACACCTTC. Protein sequence: CASSSTLGQQANYGYTF.

The rearrangement links TRBV9 to TRBJ2-1; 9 bases are shared with TRBD1. This CDR3 is built from 15 residues. CDR1 is SGDLS and CDR2 is YYNGEE in the germline V gene. V shed 4 bases and J 8 bases; nucleotides not matched to a gene: 10. DNA for the CDR3: TGTGCCAGCAGCCCCCGGACAGGGGATCGGGATGAGCAGTTCTTC. Its protein is CASSPRTGDRDEQFF.

This chain connects TRBV5-1 to TRBJ1-3, with 8 bases fitting TRBD1. This CDR3 is built from 15 residues. The V and J ends lost 4 bases and 4 bases, in that order; junction bases with no gene match: 7. The germline V gene encodes CDR1 SGHRS and CDR2 YFSETQ. CDR3 region: CASSPLGQGGNTIYF. The CDR3 DNA sequence: TGCGCCAGCAGCCCTCTAGGACAGGGAGGAAACACCATATATTTT.

The chain has TRBV6-5 and TRBJ2-7; D is undetermined. The V gene lost 6 bases and the J gene lost 3 bases, with 6 bases spanning the gap. This CDR3 spans 11 amino acids. In germline, CDR1 is MNHEY, CDR2 SVGAGI. The CDR3 bases are TGTGCCAGCAGAATAAACTACGAGCAGTACTTC. It yields the protein CASRINYEQYF.